This paragraph reports one TCR beta chain. Its target is unknown. The record originates from a study of human T cells and chemical hapten exposure. Study-level points and caveats: With regard to DPC sensitization, TCRs above 1 in 1000 frequency did not change.

Each CDR3 protein is one row after TCRdb ran MiXCR on the RACE reads. This table has about 85,000 distinct CDR3 sequences, about 9.9% appearing once. Germline loops: CDR1 DFQATT, CDR2 SNEGSKA (reference sequence). The CDR3 runs 14 residues. Trimming shortened V by 4 bases and J by 7 bases, and 17 bases separated the two germline ends. Sample time point: patch test 2, 6 weeks after DPC sensitization. The treatment is: therapeutic diphenylcyclopropenone sensitization with weekly scalp DPC. The sequence was collected from a man between 18 and 35 years old with alopecia areata. Some clones in this sample may be carry-over from other donors' samples. V gene TRBV20-1 combines with J gene TRBJ2-1; a possible D gene is TRBD2 (5 bases). Sequencing was performed on whole blood, taken in connection with sensitization to the hapten diphenylcyclopropenone (DPC). This CDR3 reads CSATSGGTKNEQFF. The CDR3 DNA sequence: TGCAGTGCTACGAGCGGCGGAACGAAGAATGAGCAGTTCTTC.